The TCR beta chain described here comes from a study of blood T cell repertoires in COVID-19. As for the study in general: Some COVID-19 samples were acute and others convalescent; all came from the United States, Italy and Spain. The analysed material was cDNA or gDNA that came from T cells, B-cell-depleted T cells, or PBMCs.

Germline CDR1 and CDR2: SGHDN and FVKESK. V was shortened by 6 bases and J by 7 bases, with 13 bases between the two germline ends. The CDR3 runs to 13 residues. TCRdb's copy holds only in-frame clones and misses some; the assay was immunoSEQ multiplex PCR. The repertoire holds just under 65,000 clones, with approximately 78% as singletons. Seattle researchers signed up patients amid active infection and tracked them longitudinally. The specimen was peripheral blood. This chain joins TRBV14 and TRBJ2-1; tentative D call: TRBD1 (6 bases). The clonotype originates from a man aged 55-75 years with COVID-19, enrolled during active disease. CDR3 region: CASRRTGLNEQFF. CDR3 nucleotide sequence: TGTGCCAGCAGGAGAACAGGGTTGAATGAGCAGTTCTTC. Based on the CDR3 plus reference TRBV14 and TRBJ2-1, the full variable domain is EAGVTQFPSHSVIEKGQTVTLRCDPISGHDNLYWYRRVMGKEIKFLLHFVKESKQDESGMPNNRFLAERTGGTYSTLKVQPAELEDSGVYFCASRRTGLNEQFFGPGTRLTVL.